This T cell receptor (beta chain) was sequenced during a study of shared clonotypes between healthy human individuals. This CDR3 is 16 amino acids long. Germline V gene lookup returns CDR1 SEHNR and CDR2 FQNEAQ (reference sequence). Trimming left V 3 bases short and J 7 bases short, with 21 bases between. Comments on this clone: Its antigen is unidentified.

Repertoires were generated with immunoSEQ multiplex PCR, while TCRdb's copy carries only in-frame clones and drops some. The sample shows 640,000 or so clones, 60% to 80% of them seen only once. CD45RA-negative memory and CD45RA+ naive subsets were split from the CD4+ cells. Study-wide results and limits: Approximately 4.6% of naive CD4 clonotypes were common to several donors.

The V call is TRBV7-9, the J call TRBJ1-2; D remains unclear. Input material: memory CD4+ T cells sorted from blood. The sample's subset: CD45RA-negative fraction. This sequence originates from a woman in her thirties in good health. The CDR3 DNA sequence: TGTGCCAGCAGCTTGTGGCCCCCCGGCCCCATGGGTGGCTACACCTTC. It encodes CASSLWPPGPMGGYTF.